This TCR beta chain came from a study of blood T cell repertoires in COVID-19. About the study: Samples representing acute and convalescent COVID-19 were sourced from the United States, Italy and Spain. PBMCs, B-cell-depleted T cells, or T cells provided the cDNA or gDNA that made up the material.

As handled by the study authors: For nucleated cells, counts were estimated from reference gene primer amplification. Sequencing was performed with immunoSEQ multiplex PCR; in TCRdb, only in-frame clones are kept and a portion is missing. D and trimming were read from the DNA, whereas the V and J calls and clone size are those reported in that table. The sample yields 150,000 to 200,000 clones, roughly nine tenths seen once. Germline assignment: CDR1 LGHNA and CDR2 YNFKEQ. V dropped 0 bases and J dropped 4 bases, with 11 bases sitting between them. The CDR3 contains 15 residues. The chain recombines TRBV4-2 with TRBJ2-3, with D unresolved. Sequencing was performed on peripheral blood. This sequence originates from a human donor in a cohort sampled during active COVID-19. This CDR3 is CASSQDPVSADTQYF. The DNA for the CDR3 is TGTGCCAGCAGCCAAGATCCGGTTTCGGCAGATACGCAGTATTTT.